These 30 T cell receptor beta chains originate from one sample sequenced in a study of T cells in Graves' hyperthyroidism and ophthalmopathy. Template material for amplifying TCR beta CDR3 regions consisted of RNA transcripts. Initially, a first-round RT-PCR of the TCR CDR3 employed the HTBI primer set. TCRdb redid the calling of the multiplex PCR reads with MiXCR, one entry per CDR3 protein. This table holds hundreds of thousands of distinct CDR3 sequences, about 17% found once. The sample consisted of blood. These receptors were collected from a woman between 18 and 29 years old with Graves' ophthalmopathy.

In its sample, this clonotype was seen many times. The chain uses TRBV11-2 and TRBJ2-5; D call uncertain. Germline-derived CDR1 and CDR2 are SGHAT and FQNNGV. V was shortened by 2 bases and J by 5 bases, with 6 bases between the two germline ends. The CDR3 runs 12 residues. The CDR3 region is CASSLMRETQYF. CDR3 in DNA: TGTGCCAGCAGCTTAATGCGGGAGACCCAGTACTTC.

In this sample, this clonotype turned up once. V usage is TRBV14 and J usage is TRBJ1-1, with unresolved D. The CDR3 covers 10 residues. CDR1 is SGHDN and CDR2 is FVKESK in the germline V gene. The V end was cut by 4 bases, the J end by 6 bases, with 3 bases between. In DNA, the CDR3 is TGTGCCAGCAGCCCCCCTGAAGCTTTCTTT. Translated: CASSPPEAFF.

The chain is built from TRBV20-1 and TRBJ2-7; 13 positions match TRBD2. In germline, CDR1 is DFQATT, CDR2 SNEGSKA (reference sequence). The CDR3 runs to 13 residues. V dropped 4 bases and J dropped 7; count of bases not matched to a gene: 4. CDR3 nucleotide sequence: TGCAGTGCTATAGGACTAGCGGGAGATGAGCAGTACTTC. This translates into CSAIGLAGDEQYF.

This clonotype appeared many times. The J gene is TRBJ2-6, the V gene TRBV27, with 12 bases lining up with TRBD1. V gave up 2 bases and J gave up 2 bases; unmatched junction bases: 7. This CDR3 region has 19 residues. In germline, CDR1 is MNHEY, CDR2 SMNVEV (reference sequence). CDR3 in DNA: TGTGCCAGCAGTTTACTTCCGGGACAGGGGGCGCCTGGGGCCAACGTCCTGACTTTC. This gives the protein CASSLLPGQGAPGANVLTF.

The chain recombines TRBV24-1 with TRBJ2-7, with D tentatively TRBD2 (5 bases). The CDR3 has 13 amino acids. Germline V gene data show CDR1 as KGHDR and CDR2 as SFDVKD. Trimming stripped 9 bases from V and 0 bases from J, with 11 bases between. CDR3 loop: CATQDWSSYEQYF. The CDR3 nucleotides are TGTGCCACCCAGGACTGGAGCTCCTACGAGCAGTACTTC.

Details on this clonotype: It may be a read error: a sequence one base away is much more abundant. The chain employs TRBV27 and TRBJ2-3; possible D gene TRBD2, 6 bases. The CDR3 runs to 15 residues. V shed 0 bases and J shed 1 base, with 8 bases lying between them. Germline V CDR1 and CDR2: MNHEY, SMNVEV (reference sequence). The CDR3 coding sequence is TGTGCCAGCAGTTTATCGCAGCGGGGCACAGATACGCAGTATTTT. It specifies CASSLSQRGTDTQYF.

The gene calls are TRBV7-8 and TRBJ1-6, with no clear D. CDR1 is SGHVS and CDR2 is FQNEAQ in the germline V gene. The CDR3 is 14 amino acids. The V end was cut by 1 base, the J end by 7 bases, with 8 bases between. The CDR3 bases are TGTGCCAGCAGCTTAGGTGGGTGGAATTCACCCCTCCACTTT. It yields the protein CASSLGGWNSPLHF.

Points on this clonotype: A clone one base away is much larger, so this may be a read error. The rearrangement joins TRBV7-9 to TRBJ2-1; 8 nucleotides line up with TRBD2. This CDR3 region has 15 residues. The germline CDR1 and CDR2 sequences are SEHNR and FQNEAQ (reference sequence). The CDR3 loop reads CVSSRSGTSFNEQFF. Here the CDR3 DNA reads TGTGTCAGCAGCCGCTCCGGGACTAGTTTTAATGAGCAGTTCTTC.

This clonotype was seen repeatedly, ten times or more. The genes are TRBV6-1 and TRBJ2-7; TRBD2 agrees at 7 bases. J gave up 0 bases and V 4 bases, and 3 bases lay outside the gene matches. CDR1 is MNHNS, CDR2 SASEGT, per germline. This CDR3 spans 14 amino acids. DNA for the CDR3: TGTGCCAGCAGTGTGGGGGGGGTCTCCTACGAGCAGTACTTC. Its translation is CASSVGGVSYEQYF.

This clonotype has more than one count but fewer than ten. This CDR3 is CASSEYAGGIEQYF. The CDR3 nucleotides are TGTGCCAGCAGTGAATATGCGGGGGGTATAGAGCAGTACTTC. V gene TRBV2 combines with J gene TRBJ2-7; 8 bases line up with TRBD2. Germline V CDR1 and CDR2: SNHLY, FYNNEI. The trim removed 2 bases at V and 7 bases at J, leaving 7 bases unmatched. This CDR3 has 14 amino acids.

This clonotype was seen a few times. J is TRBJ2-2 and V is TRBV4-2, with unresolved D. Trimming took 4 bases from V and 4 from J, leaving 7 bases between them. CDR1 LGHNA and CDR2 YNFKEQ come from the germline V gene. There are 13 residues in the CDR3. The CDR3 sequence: CASSPAFTGELFF. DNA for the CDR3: TGTGCCAGCAGCCCAGCTTTCACCGGGGAGCTGTTTTTT.

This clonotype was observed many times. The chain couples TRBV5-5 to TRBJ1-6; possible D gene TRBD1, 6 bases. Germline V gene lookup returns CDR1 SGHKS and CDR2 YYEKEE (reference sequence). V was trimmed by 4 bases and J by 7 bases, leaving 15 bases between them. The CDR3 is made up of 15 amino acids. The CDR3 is CASSGRGQGNSPLHF. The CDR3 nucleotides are TGTGCCAGCAGCGGGAGAGGGCAGGGGAATTCACCCCTCCACTTT.

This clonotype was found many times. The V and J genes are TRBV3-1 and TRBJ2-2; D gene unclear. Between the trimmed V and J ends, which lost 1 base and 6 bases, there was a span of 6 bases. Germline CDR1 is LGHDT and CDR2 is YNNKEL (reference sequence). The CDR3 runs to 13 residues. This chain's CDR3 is CASSQGGSGELFF. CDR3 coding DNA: TGTGCCAGCAGCCAAGGAGGCTCCGGGGAGCTGTTTTTT. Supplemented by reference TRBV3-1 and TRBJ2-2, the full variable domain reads DTAVSQTPKYLVTQMGNDKSIKCEQNLGHDTMYWYKQDSKKFLKIMFSYNNKELIINETVPNRFSPKSPDKAHLNLHINSLELGDSAVYFCASSQGGSGELFFGEGSRLTVL.

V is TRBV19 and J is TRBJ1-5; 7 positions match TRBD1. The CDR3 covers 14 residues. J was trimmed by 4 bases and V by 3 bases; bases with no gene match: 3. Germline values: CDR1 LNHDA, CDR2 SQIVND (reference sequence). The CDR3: CASSISRGNQPQHF. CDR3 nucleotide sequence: TGTGCCAGTAGTATTAGCAGGGGGAATCAGCCCCAGCATTTT.

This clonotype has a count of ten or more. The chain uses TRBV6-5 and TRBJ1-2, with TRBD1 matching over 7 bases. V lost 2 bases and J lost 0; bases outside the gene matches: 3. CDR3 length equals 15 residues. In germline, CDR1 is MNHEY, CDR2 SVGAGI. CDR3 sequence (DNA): TGTGCCAGCAGTTACCGAGGGACAGCTAACTATGGCTACACCTTC. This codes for CASSYRGTANYGYTF.

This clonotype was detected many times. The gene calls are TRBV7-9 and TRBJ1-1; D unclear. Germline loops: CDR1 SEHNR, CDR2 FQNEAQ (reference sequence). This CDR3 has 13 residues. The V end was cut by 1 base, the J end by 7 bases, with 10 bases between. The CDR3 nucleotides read TGTGCCAGCAGCTTAGTGGGGAGTTATGAAGCTTTCTTT. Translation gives CASSLVGSYEAFF.

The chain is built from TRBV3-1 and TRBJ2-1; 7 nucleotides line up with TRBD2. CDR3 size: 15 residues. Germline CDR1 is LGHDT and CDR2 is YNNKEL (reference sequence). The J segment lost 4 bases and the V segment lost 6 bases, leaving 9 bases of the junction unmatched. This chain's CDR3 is CASRPRDYRYNEQFF. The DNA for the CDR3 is TGTGCCAGCAGGCCCCGGGACTACCGTTACAATGAGCAGTTCTTC.

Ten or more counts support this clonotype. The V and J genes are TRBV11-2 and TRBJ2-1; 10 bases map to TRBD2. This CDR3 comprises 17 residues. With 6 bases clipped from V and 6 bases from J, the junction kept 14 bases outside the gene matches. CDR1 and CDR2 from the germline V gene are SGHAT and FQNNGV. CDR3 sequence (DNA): TGTGCCAGCAGTCCTACCCCCAGCGGGAGGGCCATCAATGAGCAGTTCTTC. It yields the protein CASSPTPSGRAINEQFF.

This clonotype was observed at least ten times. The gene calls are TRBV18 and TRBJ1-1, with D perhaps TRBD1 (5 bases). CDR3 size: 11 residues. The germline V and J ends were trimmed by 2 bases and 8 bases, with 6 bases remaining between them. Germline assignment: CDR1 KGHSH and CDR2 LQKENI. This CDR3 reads CASSPAGEAFF. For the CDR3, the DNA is TGTGCCAGCTCACCAGCAGGGGAAGCTTTCTTT.

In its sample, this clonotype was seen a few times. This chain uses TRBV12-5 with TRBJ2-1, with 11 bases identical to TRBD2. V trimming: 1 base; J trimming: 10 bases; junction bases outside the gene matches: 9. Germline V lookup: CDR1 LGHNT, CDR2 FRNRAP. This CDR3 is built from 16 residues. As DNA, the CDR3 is TGTGCTAGTGGTTTGGGTTTAGCGGGAGGGCCCTGGGAGCAGTTCTTC. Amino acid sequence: CASGLGLAGGPWEQFF.

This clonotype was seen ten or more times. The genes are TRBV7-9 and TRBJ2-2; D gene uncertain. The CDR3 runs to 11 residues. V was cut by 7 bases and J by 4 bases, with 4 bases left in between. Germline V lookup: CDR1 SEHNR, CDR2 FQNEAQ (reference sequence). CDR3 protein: CASTFTGELFF. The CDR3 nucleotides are TGTGCCAGCACTTTCACCGGGGAGCTGTTTTTT.

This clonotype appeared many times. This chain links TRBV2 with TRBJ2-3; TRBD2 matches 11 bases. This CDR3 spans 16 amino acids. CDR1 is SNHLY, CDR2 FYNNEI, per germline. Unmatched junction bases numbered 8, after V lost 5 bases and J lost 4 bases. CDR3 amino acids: CASSTIAGGSADTQYF. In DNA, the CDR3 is TGTGCCAGCAGTACTATAGCGGGAGGGAGTGCAGATACGCAGTATTTT. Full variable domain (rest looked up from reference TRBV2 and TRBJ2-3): EPEVTQTPSHQVTQMGQEVILRCVPISNHLYFYWYRQILGQKVEFLVSFYNNEISEKSEIFDDQFSVERPDGSNFTLKIRSTKLEDSAMYFCASSTIAGGSADTQYFGPGTRLTVL.

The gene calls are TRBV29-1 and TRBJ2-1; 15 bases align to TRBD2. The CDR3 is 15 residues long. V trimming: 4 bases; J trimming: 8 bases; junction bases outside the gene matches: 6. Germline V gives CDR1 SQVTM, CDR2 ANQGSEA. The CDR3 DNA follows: TGCAGCGTTGGGTCAGGGACTAGCGGGAGGTATGAGCAGTTCTTC. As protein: CSVGSGTSGRYEQFF.

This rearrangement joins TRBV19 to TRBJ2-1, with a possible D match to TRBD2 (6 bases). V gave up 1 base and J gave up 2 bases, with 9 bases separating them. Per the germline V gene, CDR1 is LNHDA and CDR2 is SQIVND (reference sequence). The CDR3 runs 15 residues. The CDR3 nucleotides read TGTGCCAGTAGTATAGCGGGAGCCCCCTACAATGAGCAGTTCTTC. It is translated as CASSIAGAPYNEQFF.

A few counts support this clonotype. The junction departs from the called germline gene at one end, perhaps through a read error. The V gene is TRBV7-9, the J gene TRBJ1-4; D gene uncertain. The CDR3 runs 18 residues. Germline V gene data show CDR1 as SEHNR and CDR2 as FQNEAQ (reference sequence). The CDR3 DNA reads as TGCGCCAGCAGCCAAGATCAGTGGGTTATAGGGACTAATGAAAAACTGTTTTTT. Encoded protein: CASSQDQWVIGTNEKLFF.

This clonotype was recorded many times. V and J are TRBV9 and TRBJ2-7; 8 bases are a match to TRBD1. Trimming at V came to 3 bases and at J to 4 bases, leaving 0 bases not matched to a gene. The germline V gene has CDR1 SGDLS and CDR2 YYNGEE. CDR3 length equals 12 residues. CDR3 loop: CASSGTGYEQYF. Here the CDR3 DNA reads TGTGCCAGCAGCGGGACAGGGTACGAGCAGTACTTC.

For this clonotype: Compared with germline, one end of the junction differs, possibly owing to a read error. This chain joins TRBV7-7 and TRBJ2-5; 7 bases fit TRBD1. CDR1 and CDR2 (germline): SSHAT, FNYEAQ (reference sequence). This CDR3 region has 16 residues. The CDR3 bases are TGTGCTAGCAGCTTAGAGGCCAAGGGGGCAGGAGAGACCCAGTACTTC. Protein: CASSLEAKGAGETQYF.

DNA for the CDR3: TGTGCCAGCAGCTTATTAGCGGGAGCCACATTCCACGAGCAGTACTTC. Translating gives CASSLLAGATFHEQYF. V is TRBV7-2 and J is TRBJ2-7, with 9 bases identical to TRBD2. Germline V CDR1 and CDR2: SGHTA, FQGNSA. The V gene end was trimmed by 2 bases and the J gene end by 5 bases; junction bases not matched to a gene: 10. This CDR3 region has 16 residues.

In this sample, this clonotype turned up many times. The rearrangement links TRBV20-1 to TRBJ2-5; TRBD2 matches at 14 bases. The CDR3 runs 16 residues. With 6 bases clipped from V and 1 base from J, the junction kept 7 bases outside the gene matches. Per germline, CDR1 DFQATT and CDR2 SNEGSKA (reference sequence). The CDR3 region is CSAQPGLAGVQETQYF. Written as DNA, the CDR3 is TGCAGTGCGCAGCCGGGACTAGCGGGGGTCCAAGAGACCCAGTACTTC.

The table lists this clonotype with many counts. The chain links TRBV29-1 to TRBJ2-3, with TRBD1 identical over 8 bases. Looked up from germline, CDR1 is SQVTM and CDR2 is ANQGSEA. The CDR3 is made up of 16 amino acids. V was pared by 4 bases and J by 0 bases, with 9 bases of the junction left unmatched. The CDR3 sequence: CSVAGGALASTDTQYF. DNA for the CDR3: TGCAGCGTTGCAGGGGGCGCGTTAGCTAGCACAGATACGCAGTATTTT.